These 6 T cell receptor beta chains were sequenced from one sample in a study of cytomegalovirus exposure and HLA in healthy donors. Data came from immunoSEQ multiplex PCR; TCRdb stores just in-frame clones and leaves some out. Seen here are 350,000 or so clones, 75% to 90% observed once, and the top ten hold over 0.8%. The sample comprised PBMCs. These TCRs come from a woman younger than 35 in good health and CMV-seronegative.

The chain is built from TRBV5-1 and TRBJ2-1; weak D call: TRBD2 (5 bases). Trimming pared 3 bases from V and 6 bases from J, leaving 7 bases between. This CDR3 comprises 12 residues. The germline CDR1 and CDR2 sequences are SGHRS and YFSETQ. CDR3 nucleotide sequence: TGCGCCAGCAGCTGGACTGGCAATGAGCAGTTCTTC. Its protein is CASSWTGNEQFF. The variable domain in full, completed from reference TRBV5-1 and TRBJ2-1, reads KAGVTQTPRYLIKTRGQQVTLSCSPISGHRSVSWYQQTPGQGLQFLFEYFSETQRNKGNFPGRFSGRQFSNSRSEMNVSTLELGDSALYLCASSWTGNEQFFGPGTRLTVL.

This chain links TRBV5-1 with TRBJ1-2; maybe TRBD1 (6 bases). Germline lookup yields CDR1 SGHRS and CDR2 YFSETQ. The CDR3 has 14 amino acids. V dropped 8 bases and J dropped 4 bases, with 18 bases sitting between them. CDR3 loop: CASTPGDTRYGYTF. CDR3 DNA sequence: TGCGCCAGTACCCCCGGGGACACCCGCTATGGCTACACCTTC. Full variable domain (remainder filled in from reference TRBV5-1 and TRBJ1-2): KAGVTQTPRYLIKTRGQQVTLSCSPISGHRSVSWYQQTPGQGLQFLFEYFSETQRNKGNFPGRFSGRQFSNSRSEMNVSTLELGDSALYLCASTPGDTRYGYTFGSGTRLTVV.

The V and J genes are TRBV15 and TRBJ1-4, with a possible D match to TRBD1 (5 bases). Germline-derived CDR1 and CDR2 are LNHNV and YYDKDF (reference sequence). The CDR3 spans 16 residues. Deletions cut 2 bases from V and 0 bases from J, with 10 bases between. The CDR3 region is CATSRYQGATNEKLFF. Here the CDR3 DNA reads TGTGCCACCAGCAGATACCAGGGTGCAACTAATGAAAAACTGTTTTTT.

The chain couples TRBV29-1 to TRBJ2-5, with TRBD2 identical over 9 bases. The CDR3 loop spans 16 amino acids. The trim removed 6 bases at V and 2 bases at J, leaving 13 bases unmatched. The V gene's germline CDR1 is SQVTM and CDR2 ANQGSEA. The CDR3 protein is CSVPVWVAGGQETQYF. Written as DNA, the CDR3 is TGCAGCGTCCCTGTTTGGGTGGCGGGAGGGCAAGAGACCCAGTACTTC.

The chain employs TRBV25-1 and TRBJ1-3, with D uncertain. Germline CDR1 reads MGHDK; CDR2 reads SYGVNS. This CDR3 region has 17 residues. The V gene lost 4 bases and the J gene lost 0 bases, with 16 bases spanning the gap. Here the CDR3 DNA reads TGTGCCAGCAGTGGGGCGGGGAGGTTTAGCTCTGGAAACACCATATATTTT. This encodes CASSGAGRFSSGNTIYF. The variable domain in full, with the rest retrieved from reference TRBV25-1 and TRBJ1-3, is EADIYQTPRYLVIGTGKKITLECSQTMGHDKMYWYQQDPGMELHLIHYSYGVNSTEKGDLSSESTVSRIRTEHFPLTLESARPSHTSQYLCASSGAGRFSSGNTIYFGEGSWLTVV.

This clone was seen just once. The chain's CDR3 is CASSDPSGRARGYYEQYF. The CDR3 DNA reads TGTGCCAGCAGTGACCCCAGCGGGAGGGCCAGGGGCTACTACGAGCAGTACTTC. The chain recombines TRBV25-1 with TRBJ2-7, with TRBD2 identical over 10 bases. The germline V gene has CDR1 MGHDK and CDR2 SYGVNS. V lost 3 bases to trimming and J lost 3 bases; unmatched junction nucleotides: 14. This CDR3 has 18 residues.